The clone carrying this TCR beta chain has more than one count but fewer than ten. What it binds is not known. Then a second PCR, running about 7 to 11 cycles, was carried out with a sample-barcoded 5' primer and a J-beta primer mix. Each CDR3 protein is one row after TCRdb ran MiXCR on the 5' RACE reads. The repertoire holds just over 1 million distinct CDR3 sequences, with over 35% as singletons. This entry belongs to a study of blood T cells in healthy people across ages. General observations from the study: Possibly confounding the expanded clonotype changes was the fact that donor CMV status was unknown.

Sequencing was done on a sample of blood. This sequence was found in a woman aged 55-75 years in good health.

The CDR3 protein is CSVQGSMSDGYTF. In DNA, the CDR3 is TGCAGCGTCCAGGGGTCAATGTCCGATGGCTACACCTTC. The chain links TRBV29-1 to TRBJ1-2, with a weak D call TRBD1 (6 bases). The CDR3 runs to 13 residues. Germline V CDR1 and CDR2: SQVTM, ANQGSEA. Trimming took off 6 bases at V and 6 bases at J, with 17 bases between the two ends. The entire variable domain, with the rest obtained from reference TRBV29-1 and TRBJ1-2, is as follows: SAVISQKPSRDICQRGTSLTIQCQVDSQVTMMFWYRQQPGQSLTLIATANQGSEATYESGFVIDKFPISRPNLTFSTLTVSNMSPEDSSIYLCSVQGSMSDGYTFGSGTRLTVV.